Listed here is a single T cell receptor beta chain. Its antigen is undetermined. A J-beta primer mix and a sample-barcoded 5' primer were used in a second PCR of about 7 to 12 cycles. TCRdb processed the 5' RACE reads anew with MiXCR; each CDR3 protein has one entry. The sample includes about a million distinct CDR3 sequences, 35% to 45% of them seen just once. This specimen comes from a study of blood T cells in healthy people across ages. Per germline, CDR1 SNHLY and CDR2 FYNNEI. The CDR3 totals 14 residues. V was clipped by 7 bases and J by 0 bases, with 13 bases between them. Healthy Russian Caucasian donors spanned ages about 6 to 100 years. Study-wide results and caveats: When one million T cells were used, diversity estimates were thought to be underestimates. The unknown donor CMV status may have confounded expanded clonotype changes.

The sequence derives from a man between 18 and 29 years old in good health. Material: blood. This chain joins TRBV2 and TRBJ2-7, with D possibly TRBD1 on 6 matching bases. The CDR3 DNA is TGTGCCAGCATGGCCGCCAGGGGCTCCTACGAGCAGTACTTC. Amino acid sequence: CASMAARGSYEQYF.